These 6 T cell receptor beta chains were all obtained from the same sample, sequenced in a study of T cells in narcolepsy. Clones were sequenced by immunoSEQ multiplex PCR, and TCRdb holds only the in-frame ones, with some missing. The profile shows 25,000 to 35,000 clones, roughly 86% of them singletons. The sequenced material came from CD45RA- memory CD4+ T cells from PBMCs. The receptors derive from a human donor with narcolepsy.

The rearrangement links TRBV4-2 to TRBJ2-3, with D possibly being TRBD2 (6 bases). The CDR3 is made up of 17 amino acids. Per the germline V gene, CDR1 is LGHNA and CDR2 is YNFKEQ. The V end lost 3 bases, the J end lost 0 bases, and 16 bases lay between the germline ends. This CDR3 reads CASSQMTPGLSTDTQYF. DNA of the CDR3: TGTGCCAGCAGCCAGATGACACCGGGACTCAGCACAGATACGCAGTATTTT.

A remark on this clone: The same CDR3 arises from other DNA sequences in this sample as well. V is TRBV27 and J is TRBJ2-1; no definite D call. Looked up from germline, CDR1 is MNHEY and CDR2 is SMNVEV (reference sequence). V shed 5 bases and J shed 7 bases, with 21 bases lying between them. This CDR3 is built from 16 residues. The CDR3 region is CASSPTQVGIYNEQFF. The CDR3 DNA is TGTGCCAGCAGTCCAACCCAGGTTGGGATCTATAATGAGCAGTTCTTC.

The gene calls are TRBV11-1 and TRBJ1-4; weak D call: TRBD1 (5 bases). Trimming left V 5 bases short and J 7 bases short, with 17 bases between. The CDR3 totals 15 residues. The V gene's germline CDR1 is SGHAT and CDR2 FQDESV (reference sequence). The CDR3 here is CASSIDREGPEKLFF. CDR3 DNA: TGTGCCAGCAGCATTGACCGCGAGGGGCCTGAAAAACTGTTTTTT.

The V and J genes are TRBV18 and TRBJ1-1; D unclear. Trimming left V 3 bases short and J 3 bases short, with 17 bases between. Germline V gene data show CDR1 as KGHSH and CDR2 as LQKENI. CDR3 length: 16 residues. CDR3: CASSPSRSRAYTEAFF. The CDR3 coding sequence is TGTGCCAGCTCACCTAGTAGGAGTCGGGCGTACACTGAAGCTTTCTTT.

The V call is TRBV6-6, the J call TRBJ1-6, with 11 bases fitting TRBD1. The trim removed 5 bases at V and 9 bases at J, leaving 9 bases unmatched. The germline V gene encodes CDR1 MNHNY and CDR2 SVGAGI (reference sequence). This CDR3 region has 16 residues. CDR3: CASSPTPGTGGSPLHF. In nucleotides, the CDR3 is TGTGCCAGCAGTCCGACCCCCGGGACAGGGGGTTCACCCCTCCACTTT.

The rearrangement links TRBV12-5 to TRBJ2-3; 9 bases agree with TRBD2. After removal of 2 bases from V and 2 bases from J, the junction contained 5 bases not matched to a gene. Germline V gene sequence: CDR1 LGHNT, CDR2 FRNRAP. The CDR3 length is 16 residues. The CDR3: CASGLRSGGNTDTQYF. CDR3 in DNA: TGTGCTAGTGGTTTGAGGAGCGGGGGGAACACAGATACGCAGTATTTT. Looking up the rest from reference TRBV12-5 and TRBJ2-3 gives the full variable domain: DARVTQTPRHKVTEMGQEVTMRCQPILGHNTVFWYRQTMMQGLELLAYFRNRAPLDDSGMPKDRFSAEMPDATLATLKIQPSEPRDSAVYFCASGLRSGGNTDTQYFGPGTRLTVL.